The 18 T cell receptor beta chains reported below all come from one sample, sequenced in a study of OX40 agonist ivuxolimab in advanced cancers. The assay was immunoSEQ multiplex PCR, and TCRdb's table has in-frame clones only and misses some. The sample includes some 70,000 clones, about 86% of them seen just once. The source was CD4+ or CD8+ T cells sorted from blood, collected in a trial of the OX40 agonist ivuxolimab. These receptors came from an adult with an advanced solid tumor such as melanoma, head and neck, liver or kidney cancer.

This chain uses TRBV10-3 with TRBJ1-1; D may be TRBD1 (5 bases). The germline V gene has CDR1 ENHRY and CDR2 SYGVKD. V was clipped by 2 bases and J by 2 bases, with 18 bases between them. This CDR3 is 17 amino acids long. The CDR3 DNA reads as TGTGCCATCAGTGAGGGGGCAGTCGGGCGGGCTAACACTGAAGCTTTCTTT. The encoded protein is CAISEGAVGRANTEAFF.

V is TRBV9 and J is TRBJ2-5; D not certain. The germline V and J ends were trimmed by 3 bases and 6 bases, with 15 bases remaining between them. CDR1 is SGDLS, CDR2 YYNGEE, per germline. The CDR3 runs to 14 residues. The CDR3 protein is CASSETLNPQTQYF. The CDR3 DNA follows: TGTGCCAGCAGCGAGACCCTAAACCCTCAGACCCAGTACTTC.

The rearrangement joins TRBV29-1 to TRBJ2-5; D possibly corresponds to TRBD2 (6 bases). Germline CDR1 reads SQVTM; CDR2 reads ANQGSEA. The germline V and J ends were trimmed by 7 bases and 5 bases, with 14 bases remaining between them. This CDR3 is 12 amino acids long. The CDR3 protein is CSAERGFETQYF. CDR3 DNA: TGCAGCGCCGAACGGGGGTTTGAGACCCAGTACTTC.

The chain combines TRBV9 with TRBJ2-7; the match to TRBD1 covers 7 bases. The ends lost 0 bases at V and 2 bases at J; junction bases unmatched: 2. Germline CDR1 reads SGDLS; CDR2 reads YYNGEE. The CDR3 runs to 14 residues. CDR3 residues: CASSVDQGAYEQYF. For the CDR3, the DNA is TGTGCCAGCAGCGTAGATCAGGGGGCCTACGAGCAGTACTTC.

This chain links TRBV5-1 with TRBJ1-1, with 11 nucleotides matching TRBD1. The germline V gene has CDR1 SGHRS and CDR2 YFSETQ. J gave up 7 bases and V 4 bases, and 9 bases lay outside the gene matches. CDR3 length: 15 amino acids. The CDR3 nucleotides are TGCGCCAGCAGCGCGGAGGACAGGGGGCAAGATGAAGCTTTCTTT. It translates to CASSAEDRGQDEAFF.

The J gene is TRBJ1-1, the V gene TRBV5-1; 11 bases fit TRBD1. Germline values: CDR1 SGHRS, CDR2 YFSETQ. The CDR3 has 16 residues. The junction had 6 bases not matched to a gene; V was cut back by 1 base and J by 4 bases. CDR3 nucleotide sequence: TGCGCCAGCAGCTTGAGGGACAGGGGGGTCGGCACTGAAGCTTTCTTT. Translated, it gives CASSLRDRGVGTEAFF.

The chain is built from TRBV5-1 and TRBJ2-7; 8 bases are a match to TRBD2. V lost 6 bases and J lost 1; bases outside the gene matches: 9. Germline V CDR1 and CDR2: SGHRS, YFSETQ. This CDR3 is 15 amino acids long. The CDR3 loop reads CASTREGGSSYEQYF. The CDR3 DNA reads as TGCGCCAGCACCCGGGAGGGGGGAAGTTCCTACGAGCAGTACTTC.

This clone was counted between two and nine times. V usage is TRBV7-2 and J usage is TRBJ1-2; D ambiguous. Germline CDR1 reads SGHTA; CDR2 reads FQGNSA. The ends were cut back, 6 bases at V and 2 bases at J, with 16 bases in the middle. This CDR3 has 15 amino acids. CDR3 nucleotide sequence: TGTGCCAGCAGGGTTAGAAGGGAGTCGAACTATGGCTACACCTTC. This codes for CASRVRRESNYGYTF.

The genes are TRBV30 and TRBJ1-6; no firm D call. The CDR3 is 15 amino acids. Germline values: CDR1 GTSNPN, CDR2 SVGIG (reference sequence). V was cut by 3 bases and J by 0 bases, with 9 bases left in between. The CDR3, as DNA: TGTGCCTGGAGGCTCCGGAGCTCCTATAATTCACCCCTCCACTTT. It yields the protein CAWRLRSSYNSPLHF.

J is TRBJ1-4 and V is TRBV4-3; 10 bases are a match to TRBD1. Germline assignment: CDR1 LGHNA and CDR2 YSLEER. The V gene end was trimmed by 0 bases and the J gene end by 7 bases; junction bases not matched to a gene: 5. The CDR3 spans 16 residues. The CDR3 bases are TGCGCCAGCAGCCAAGAGTGGGGACAGGGGTTTGAAAAACTGTTTTTT. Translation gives CASSQEWGQGFEKLFF.

In nucleotides, the CDR3 is TGTGCCTGGAGTGTACAGGGCGGACAGGCTTGGTATGGCTACACCTTC. It encodes CAWSVQGGQAWYGYTF. The chain recombines TRBV30 with TRBJ1-2, with 7 positions matching TRBD1. V shed 0 bases, J shed 5 bases, and the junction held 12 bases outside the gene matches. This CDR3 is 16 amino acids long. Germline loops: CDR1 GTSNPN, CDR2 SVGIG (reference sequence).

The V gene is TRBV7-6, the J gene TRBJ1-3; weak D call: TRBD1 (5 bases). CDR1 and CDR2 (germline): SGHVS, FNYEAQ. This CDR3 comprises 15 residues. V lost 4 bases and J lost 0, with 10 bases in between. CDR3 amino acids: CASSSQARSGNTIYF. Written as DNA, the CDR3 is TGTGCCAGCAGCTCACAGGCCCGCTCTGGAAACACCATATATTTT.

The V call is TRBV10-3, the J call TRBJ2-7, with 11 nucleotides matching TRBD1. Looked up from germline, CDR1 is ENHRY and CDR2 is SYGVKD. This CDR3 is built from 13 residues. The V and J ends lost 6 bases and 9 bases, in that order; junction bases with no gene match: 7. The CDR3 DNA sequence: TGTGCCATCAGCTACGGACAGGGGGCTGGGCAGTACTTC. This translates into CAISYGQGAGQYF.

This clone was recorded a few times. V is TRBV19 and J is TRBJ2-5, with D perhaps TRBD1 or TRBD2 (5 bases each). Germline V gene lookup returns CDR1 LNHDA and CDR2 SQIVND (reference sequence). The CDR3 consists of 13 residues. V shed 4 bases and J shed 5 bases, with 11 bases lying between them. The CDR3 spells CASSKGPWETQYF. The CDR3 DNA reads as TGTGCCAGTAGTAAGGGACCCTGGGAGACCCAGTACTTC.

CDR3 coding DNA: TGCGCCAGCGGACCGGGACTAGCGGAGCACAATGAGCAGTTCTTC. Translated: CASGPGLAEHNEQFF. This chain links TRBV5-1 with TRBJ2-1, with TRBD2 matching over 11 bases. After removal of 7 bases from V and 5 bases from J, the junction contained 8 bases not matched to a gene. This CDR3 is built from 15 residues. CDR1 and CDR2 from the germline V gene are SGHRS and YFSETQ.

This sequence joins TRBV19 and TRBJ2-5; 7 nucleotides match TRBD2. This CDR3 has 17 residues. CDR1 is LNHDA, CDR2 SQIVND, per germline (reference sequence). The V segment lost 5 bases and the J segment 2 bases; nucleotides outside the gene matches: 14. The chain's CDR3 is CASSAPHSAGLQETQYF. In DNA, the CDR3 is TGTGCCAGTAGTGCCCCTCATTCAGCGGGGCTACAAGAGACCCAGTACTTC.

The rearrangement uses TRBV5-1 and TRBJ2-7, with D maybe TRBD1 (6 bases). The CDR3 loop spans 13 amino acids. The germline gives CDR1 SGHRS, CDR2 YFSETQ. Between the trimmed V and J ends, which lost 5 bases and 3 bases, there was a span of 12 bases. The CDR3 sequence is CASRPGQYYEQYF. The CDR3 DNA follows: TGCGCCAGCAGACCCGGACAGTACTACGAGCAGTACTTC.

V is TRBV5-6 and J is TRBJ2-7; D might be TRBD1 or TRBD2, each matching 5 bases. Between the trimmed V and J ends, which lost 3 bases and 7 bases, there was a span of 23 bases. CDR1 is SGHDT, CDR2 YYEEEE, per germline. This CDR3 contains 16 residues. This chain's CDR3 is CASSSDSRDGFVEQYF. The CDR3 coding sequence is TGTGCCAGCAGCTCAGACTCCAGGGACGGCTTCGTGGAGCAGTACTTC.